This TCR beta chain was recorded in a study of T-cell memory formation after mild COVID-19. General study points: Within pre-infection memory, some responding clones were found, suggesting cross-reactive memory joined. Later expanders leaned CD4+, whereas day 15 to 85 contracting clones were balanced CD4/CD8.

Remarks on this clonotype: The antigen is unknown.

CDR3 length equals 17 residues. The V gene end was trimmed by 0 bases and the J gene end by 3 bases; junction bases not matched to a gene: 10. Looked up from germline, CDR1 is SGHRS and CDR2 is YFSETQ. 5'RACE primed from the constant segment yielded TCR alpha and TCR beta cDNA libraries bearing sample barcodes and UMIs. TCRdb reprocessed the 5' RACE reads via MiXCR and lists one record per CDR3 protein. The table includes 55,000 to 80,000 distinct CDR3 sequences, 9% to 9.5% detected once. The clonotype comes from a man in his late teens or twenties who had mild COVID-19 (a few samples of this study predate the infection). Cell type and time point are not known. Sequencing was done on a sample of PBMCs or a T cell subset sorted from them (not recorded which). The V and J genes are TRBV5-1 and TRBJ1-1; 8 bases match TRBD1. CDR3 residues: CASSLEAGGSRDTEAFF. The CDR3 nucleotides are TGCGCCAGCAGCTTGGAGGCAGGGGGCTCTCGGGACACTGAAGCTTTCTTT.